The 10 T cell receptor beta chains listed next were all sequenced from one sample in a study of cytomegalovirus exposure and HLA in healthy donors. 13 Jbeta primers and 60 Vbeta primers were used for the PCR. Here immunoSEQ multiplex PCR was the method, and the copy in TCRdb shows in-frame clones only, minus some. The table records roughly 97,000 clones, about 79% of them present only once. The sequencing input was PBMCs. These receptor sequences come from a man in his fifties or sixties in good health and CMV-seropositive.

The rearrangement links TRBV2 to TRBJ1-5; possible D gene TRBD1, 5 bases. The CDR3 loop spans 16 amino acids. V dropped 3 bases and J dropped 6 bases, with 18 bases sitting between them. The germline gives CDR1 SNHLY, CDR2 FYNNEI. The CDR3 DNA is TGTGCCAGCAGTGACGCCACAGGTTTATTCGGTCAGCCCCAGCATTTT. Amino acids: CASSDATGLFGQPQHF.

This rearrangement joins TRBV5-4 to TRBJ1-1; D unresolved. CDR3 length: 12 amino acids. The V and J ends lost 5 bases and 4 bases respectively, with 9 bases between them. Germline CDR1 is SGHNT and CDR2 is YYREEE (reference sequence). CDR3 nucleotide sequence: TGTGCCAGCAGGAGGGTCGGCACTGAAGCTTTCTTT. As protein: CASRRVGTEAFF.

The CDR3 here is CAWRQRWTSGSYNEQFF. CDR3 nucleotides: TGTGCCTGGAGGCAACGCTGGACTAGCGGGAGTTACAATGAGCAGTTCTTC. The chain recombines TRBV30 with TRBJ2-1; 13 bases are a match to TRBD2. V trimming: 3 bases; J trimming: 4 bases; junction bases outside the gene matches: 9. Germline CDR1 and CDR2: GTSNPN and SVGIG (reference sequence). There are 17 residues in the CDR3.

CDR3 amino acids: CASSFDLQGQETQYF. As DNA, the CDR3 is TGTGCCAGCAGCTTTGACCTCCAGGGGCAAGAGACCCAGTACTTC. The chain employs TRBV5-4 and TRBJ2-5; D possibly corresponds to TRBD1 (6 bases). Germline values: CDR1 SGHNT, CDR2 YYREEE (reference sequence). V lost 2 bases and J lost 2, with 13 bases in between. CDR3 length: 15 residues.

There are a few counts of this clone. CDR3 in amino acids: CASSLGGGEDYGYTF. The CDR3 DNA follows: TGTGCCAGCAGCTTAGGGGGGGGCGAGGACTATGGCTACACCTTC. The chain has TRBV9 and TRBJ1-2; tentative D call: TRBD1 (6 bases). The V gene lost 4 bases and the J gene lost 3 bases, with 16 bases spanning the gap. Germline V gene data show CDR1 as SGDLS and CDR2 as YYNGEE. The CDR3 length is 15 residues.

This chain uses TRBV4-3 with TRBJ2-3, with a weak D call TRBD1 (5 bases). The CDR3 spans 16 residues. The germline gives CDR1 LGHNA, CDR2 YSLEER. The V end lost 0 bases, the J end lost 3 bases, and 13 bases lay between the germline ends. CDR3 protein: CASSQDSWGQTDTQYF. As DNA, the CDR3 is TGCGCCAGCAGCCAAGATTCGTGGGGCCAGACAGATACGCAGTATTTT.

The chain is built from TRBV10-3 and TRBJ2-5, with 8 bases matching TRBD1. The V segment lost 8 bases and the J segment 5 bases; nucleotides outside the gene matches: 10. This CDR3 spans 14 amino acids. Germline CDR1 and CDR2: ENHRY and SYGVKD. CDR3 DNA sequence: TGTGCCATCGGCGAACGGACAGGGACGGAGACCCAGTACTTC. Translated, it gives CAIGERTGTETQYF.

This clone was recorded a few times. The rearrangement joins TRBV6-5 to TRBJ2-7; TRBD2 matches at 8 bases. Germline lookup yields CDR1 MNHEY and CDR2 SVGAGI. The CDR3 is made up of 15 amino acids. Trimming removed 5 bases from V and 3 bases from J; junction bases left unmatched: 9. The CDR3 nucleotides read TGTGCCAGCAGTGGGGGACTAGGGGACCTCTACGAGCAGTACTTC. This sequence encodes CASSGGLGDLYEQYF.

The genes are TRBV5-4 and TRBJ2-3; possible D gene TRBD1, 5 bases. Germline CDR1 is SGHNT and CDR2 is YYREEE (reference sequence). This CDR3 has 16 amino acids. V lost 4 bases and J 0 bases, leaving 15 bases between the germline ends. CDR3 nucleotides: TGTGCCAGCAGCAGCTTGAGGCAGGGCAGCACAGATACGCAGTATTTT. This translates into CASSSLRQGSTDTQYF.

The gene calls are TRBV5-5 and TRBJ2-7; a weak D match, TRBD1 (6 bases). Germline V gives CDR1 SGHKS, CDR2 YYEKEE (reference sequence). The CDR3 spans 15 residues. V was cut by 5 bases and J by 2 bases, with 17 bases left in between. As DNA, the CDR3 is TGTGCCAGCAGTCCTATCGCTCAGGGGACCTACGAGCAGTACTTC. Translated, it gives CASSPIAQGTYEQYF.